These 5 T cell receptor beta chains originate from one sample sequenced in a study of shared clonotypes between healthy human individuals. The data were produced by immunoSEQ multiplex PCR, yet TCRdb's version contains in-frame clones alone and is incomplete. The data show 950,000 to 1,200,000 clones, with approximately 77% seen just once and roughly 0.82% held by the top ten. The sample comprised memory CD4+ T cells from PBMCs. Stated subset: CD45RA-negative fraction. The receptors shown here come from a man between 18 and 35 years old in good health. Some clones in this sample may be carry-over from other donors' samples.

The chain recombines TRBV4-1 with TRBJ2-3, with unresolved D. This CDR3 has 15 amino acids. In germline, CDR1 is MGHRA, CDR2 YSYEKL. V was cut by 6 bases and J by 0 bases, with 13 bases left in between. CDR3 in amino acids: CASRGAPRSTDTQYF. CDR3 nucleotides: TGCGCCAGCAGAGGCGCGCCCAGAAGCACAGATACGCAGTATTTT.

This clone was recorded at least ten times. This chain joins TRBV7-3 and TRBJ2-2; a possible D gene is TRBD2 (6 bases). Germline-derived CDR1 and CDR2 are SGHTA and FQGTGA. Trimming stripped 0 bases from V and 5 bases from J, with 13 bases between. This CDR3 is 16 amino acids long. The CDR3 DNA reads TGTGCCAGCAGCTTAACGGGCGGGACCCAAACCGGGGAGCTGTTTTTT. Amino acid sequence: CASSLTGGTQTGELFF.

The chain uses TRBV18 and TRBJ2-7, with TRBD1 matching 8 bases. In germline, CDR1 is KGHSH, CDR2 LQKENI. The CDR3 runs 17 residues. The trim removed 6 bases at V and 2 bases at J, leaving 15 bases unmatched. The CDR3 coding sequence is TGTGCCAGCTCTGGTAACCTCGCGACAGGGGATCCCTACGAGCAGTACTTC. Its translation: CASSGNLATGDPYEQYF.

The chain couples TRBV6-6 to TRBJ2-3; D ambiguous. V was pared by 6 bases and J by 0 bases, with 13 bases between. The CDR3 contains 15 residues. Per the germline V gene, CDR1 is MNHNY and CDR2 is SVGAGI (reference sequence). CDR3 region: CASSLQRASTDTQYF. The CDR3, as DNA: TGTGCCAGCAGCCTCCAACGTGCTAGCACAGATACGCAGTATTTT.

This clone was seen ten or more times. The rearrangement joins TRBV7-3 to TRBJ2-1; 12 positions match TRBD1. The junction had 2 bases not matched to a gene; V was cut back by 5 bases and J by 9 bases. The germline V gene encodes CDR1 SGHTA and CDR2 FQGTGA. The CDR3 spans 13 residues. In DNA form, the CDR3 reads TGTGCCAGCAGCGGGACAGGGGGCGGTGAGCAGTTCTTC. It specifies CASSGTGGGEQFF.